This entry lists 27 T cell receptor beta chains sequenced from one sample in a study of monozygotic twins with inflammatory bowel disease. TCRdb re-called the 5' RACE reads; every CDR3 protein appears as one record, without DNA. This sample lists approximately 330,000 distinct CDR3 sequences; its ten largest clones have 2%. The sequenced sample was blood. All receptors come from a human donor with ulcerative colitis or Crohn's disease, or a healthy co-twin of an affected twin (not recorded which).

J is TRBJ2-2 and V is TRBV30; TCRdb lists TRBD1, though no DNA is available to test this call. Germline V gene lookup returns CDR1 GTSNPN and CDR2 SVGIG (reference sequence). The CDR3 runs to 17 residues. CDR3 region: CAWDNRDTWPNTGELFF.

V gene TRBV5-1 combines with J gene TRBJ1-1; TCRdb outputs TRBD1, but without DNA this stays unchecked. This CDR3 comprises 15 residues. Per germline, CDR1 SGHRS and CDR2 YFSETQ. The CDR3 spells CASSSDPGGGTEAFF.

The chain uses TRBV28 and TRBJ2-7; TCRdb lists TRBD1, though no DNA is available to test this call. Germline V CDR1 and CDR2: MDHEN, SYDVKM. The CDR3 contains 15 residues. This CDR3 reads CASSLARGGSYEQYF.

CDR3: CSATGGWGNQPQHF. The rearrangement joins TRBV20-1 to TRBJ1-5. The germline CDR1 and CDR2 sequences are DFQATT and SNEGSKA (reference sequence). This CDR3 is built from 14 residues.

The CDR3 loop is CASNPTAGGNEQFF. The chain uses TRBV5-1 and TRBJ2-1; the TRBD1 assignment by TCRdb is unverifiable without DNA. The CDR3 has 14 amino acids. CDR1 and CDR2 from the germline V gene are SGHRS and YFSETQ.

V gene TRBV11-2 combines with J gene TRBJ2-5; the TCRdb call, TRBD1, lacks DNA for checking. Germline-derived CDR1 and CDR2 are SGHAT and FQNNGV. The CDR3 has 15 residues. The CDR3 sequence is CASSFAGTYQETQYF.

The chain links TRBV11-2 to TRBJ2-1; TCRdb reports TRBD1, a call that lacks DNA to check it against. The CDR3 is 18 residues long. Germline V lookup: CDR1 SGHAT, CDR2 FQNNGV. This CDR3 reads CASSLDRIGKATYNEQFF.

Here the CDR3 reads CASSYKGLPFF. V is TRBV3-1 and J is TRBJ1-1. The CDR3 spans 11 residues. The germline gives CDR1 LGHDT, CDR2 YNNKEL (reference sequence). The variable domain in full, with the rest retrieved from reference TRBV3-1 and TRBJ1-1, is DTAVSQTPKYLVTQMGNDKSIKCEQNLGHDTMYWYKQDSKKFLKIMFSYNNKELIINETVPNRFSPKSPDKAHLNLHINSLELGDSAVYFCASSYKGLPFFGQGTRLTVV.

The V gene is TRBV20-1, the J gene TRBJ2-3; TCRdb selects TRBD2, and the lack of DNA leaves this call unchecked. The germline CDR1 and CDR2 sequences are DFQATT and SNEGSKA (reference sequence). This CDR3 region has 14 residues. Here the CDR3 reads CSARAGYSTDTQYF.

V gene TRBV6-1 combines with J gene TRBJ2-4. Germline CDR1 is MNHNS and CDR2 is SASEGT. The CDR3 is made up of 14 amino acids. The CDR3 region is CASSVGLAKNIQYF.

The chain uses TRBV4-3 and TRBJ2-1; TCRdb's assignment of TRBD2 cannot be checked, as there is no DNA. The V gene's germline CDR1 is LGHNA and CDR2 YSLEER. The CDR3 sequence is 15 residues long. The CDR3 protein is CASSQGTSEINEQFF.

The CDR3 here is CASSLGLMNEQFF. The chain joins TRBV5-1 to TRBJ2-1. Per the germline V gene, CDR1 is SGHRS and CDR2 is YFSETQ. The CDR3 spans 13 residues. Based on the CDR3 plus reference TRBV5-1 and TRBJ2-1, the full variable domain is KAGVTQTPRYLIKTRGQQVTLSCSPISGHRSVSWYQQTPGQGLQFLFEYFSETQRNKGNFPGRFSGRQFSNSRSEMNVSTLELGDSALYLCASSLGLMNEQFFGPGTRLTVL.

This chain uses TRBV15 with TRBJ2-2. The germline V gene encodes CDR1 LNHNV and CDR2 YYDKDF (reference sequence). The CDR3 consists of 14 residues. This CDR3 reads CATSREGGPGELFF.

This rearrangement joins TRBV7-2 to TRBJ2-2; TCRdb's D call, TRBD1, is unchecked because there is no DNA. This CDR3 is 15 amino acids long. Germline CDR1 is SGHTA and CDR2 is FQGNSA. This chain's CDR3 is CASSTGTRNTGELFF.

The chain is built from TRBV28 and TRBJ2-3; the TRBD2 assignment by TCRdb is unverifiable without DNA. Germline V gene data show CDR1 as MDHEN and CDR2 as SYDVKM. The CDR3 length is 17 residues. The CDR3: CASSLGGTDLPTDTQYF.

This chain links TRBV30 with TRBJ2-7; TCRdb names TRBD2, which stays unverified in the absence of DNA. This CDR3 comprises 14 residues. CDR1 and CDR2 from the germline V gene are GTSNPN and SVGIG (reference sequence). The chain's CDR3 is CAWGRLAGFSEQYF.

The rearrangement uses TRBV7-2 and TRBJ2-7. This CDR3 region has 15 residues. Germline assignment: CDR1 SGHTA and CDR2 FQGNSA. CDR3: CASSLGAGYGSEQYF.

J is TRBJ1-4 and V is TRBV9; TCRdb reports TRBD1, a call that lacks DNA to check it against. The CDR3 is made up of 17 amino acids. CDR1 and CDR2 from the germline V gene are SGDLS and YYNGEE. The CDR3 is CASSVDPGGTGVPKLFF.

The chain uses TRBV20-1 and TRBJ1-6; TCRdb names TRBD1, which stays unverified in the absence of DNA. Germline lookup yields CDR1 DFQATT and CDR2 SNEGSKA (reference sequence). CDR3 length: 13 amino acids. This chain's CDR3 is CSASGQSNSPLHF.

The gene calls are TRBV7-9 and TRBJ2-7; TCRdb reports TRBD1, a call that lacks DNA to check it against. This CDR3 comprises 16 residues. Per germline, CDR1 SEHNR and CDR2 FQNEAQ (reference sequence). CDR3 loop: CASGPGTGGLSYEQYF.

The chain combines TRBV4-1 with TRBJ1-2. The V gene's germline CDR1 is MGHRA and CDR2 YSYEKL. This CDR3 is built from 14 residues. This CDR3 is CASSQDPNEIGYTF.

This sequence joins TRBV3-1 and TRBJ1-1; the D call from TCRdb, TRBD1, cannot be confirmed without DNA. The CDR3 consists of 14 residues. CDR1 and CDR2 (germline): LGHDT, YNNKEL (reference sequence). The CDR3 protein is CASSIRTENTEAFF.

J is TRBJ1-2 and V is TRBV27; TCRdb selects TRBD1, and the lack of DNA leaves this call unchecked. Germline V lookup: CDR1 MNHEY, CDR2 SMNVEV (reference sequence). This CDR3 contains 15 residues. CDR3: CASSWGQPANYGYTF.

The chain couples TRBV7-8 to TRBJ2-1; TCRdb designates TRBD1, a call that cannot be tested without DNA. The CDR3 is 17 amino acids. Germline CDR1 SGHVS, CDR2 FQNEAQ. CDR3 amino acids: CASSPLRGGGSVNEQFF.

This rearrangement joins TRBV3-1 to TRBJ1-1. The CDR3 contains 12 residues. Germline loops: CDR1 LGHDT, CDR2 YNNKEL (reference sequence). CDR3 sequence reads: CASSSPSTEAFF.

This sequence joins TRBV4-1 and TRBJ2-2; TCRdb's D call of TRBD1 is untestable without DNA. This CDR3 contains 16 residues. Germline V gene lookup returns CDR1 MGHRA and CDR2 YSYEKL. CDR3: CASSREGQPNTGELFF.

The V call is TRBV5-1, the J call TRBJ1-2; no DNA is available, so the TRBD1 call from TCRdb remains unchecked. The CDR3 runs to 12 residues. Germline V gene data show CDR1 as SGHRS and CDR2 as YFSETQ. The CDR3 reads CASSSGAGGYTF.